A single sample gave rise to the 20 T cell receptor beta chains below, sequenced in a study of shared clonotypes between healthy human individuals. Only in-frame clones appear in the TCRdb table, and some are missing; sequencing was by immunoSEQ multiplex PCR. The profile shows about 2.1 million clones, about 93% of them singletons. The naive CD8 fraction comprised CD45RO-negative cells positively selected for CCR7 and excluded terminally differentiated effector memory CD45RA+ cells. Sequencing was performed on naive CD8+ T cells from PBMCs. The origin of the receptors is a man aged 18 to 29 in good health. Some clones in this sample may be carry-over from other donors' samples.

The chain carries TRBV9 and TRBJ1-2, with D possibly matching TRBD1 (5 bases). The germline V and J ends were trimmed by 3 bases and 4 bases, with 16 bases remaining between them. Germline V gives CDR1 SGDLS, CDR2 YYNGEE. This CDR3 contains 15 residues. The CDR3 protein is CASSGGTPGGYGYTF. DNA for the CDR3: TGTGCCAGCAGCGGCGGGACTCCGGGGGGCTATGGCTACACCTTC. Complete variable domain (other parts from reference TRBV9 and TRBJ1-2): DSGVTQTPKHLITATGQRVTLRCSPRSGDLSVYWYQQSLDQGLQFLIQYYNGEERAKGNILERFSAQQFPDLHSELNLSSLELGDSALYFCASSGGTPGGYGYTFGSGTRLTVV.

This clone was counted between two and nine times. Other DNA variants within this sample encode the same CDR3. The rearrangement joins TRBV6-5 to TRBJ2-2, with 7 bases identical to TRBD1. This CDR3 is built from 14 residues. Germline V CDR1 and CDR2: MNHEY, SVGAGI. V lost 0 bases, J lost 6 bases, and 1 base stayed unmatched. CDR3: CASSYSTGPGELFF. CDR3 DNA sequence: TGTGCCAGCAGTTACTCGACAGGGCCCGGGGAGCTGTTTTTT.

This sequence joins TRBV27 and TRBJ2-1; either TRBD1 or TRBD2 may supply D (5 bases each). The V end was cut by 6 bases, the J end by 5 bases, with 17 bases between. Germline V gene lookup returns CDR1 MNHEY and CDR2 SMNVEV (reference sequence). This CDR3 contains 15 residues. The CDR3 here is CASRETHGTDNEQFF. DNA of the CDR3: TGTGCCAGCAGAGAGACCCACGGGACCGACAATGAGCAGTTCTTC.

Only one count was recorded for this clone. This chain uses TRBV7-9 with TRBJ1-3; D gene unclear. The germline CDR1 and CDR2 sequences are SEHNR and FQNEAQ (reference sequence). The germline V and J ends were trimmed by 3 bases and 0 bases, with 12 bases remaining between them. CDR3 length equals 16 residues. CDR3 coding DNA: TGTGCCAGCAGCTTGGGAACGGTGGACTCTGGAAACACCATATATTTT. It yields the protein CASSLGTVDSGNTIYF.

The chain couples TRBV11-3 to TRBJ2-1, with D tentatively TRBD1 (7 bases). Germline V lookup: CDR1 SGHNT, CDR2 YENEEA. Trimming pared 6 bases from V and 10 bases from J, leaving 16 bases between. The CDR3 runs 13 residues. The CDR3 spells CASRGRGEVEQFF. For the CDR3, the DNA is TGTGCCAGCAGAGGCAGGGGGGAGGTCGAGCAGTTCTTC.

V gene TRBV27 combines with J gene TRBJ2-6; D unresolved. Trimming removed 3 bases from V and 4 bases from J, with 22 bases in between. Germline values: CDR1 MNHEY, CDR2 SMNVEV (reference sequence). CDR3 length: 19 amino acids. The CDR3 is CASSLRIGLGSPGANVLTF. The CDR3 DNA follows: TGTGCCAGCAGTTTGAGAATAGGTCTCGGTTCCCCGGGGGCCAACGTCCTGACTTTC.

A note on this clone: Other DNA sequences in the same sample also yield this CDR3. The chain links TRBV6-5 to TRBJ1-2; a weak D match, TRBD1 (5 bases). Looked up from germline, CDR1 is MNHEY and CDR2 is SVGAGI. The CDR3 has 13 residues. V lost 0 bases and J lost 8, with 10 bases in between. CDR3 region: CASSYSRGDGYTF. The CDR3 DNA reads as TGTGCCAGCAGTTACTCGAGAGGGGACGGCTACACCTTC.

This chain joins TRBV2 and TRBJ2-7; 7 nucleotides match TRBD1. The CDR3 contains 15 residues. Germline CDR1 reads SNHLY; CDR2 reads FYNNEI. Losses at the gene ends were 1 base for V and 3 bases for J; bases not matched to a gene: 6. CDR3: CASSEGVNRGYEQYF. CDR3 DNA: TGTGCCAGCAGTGAAGGGGTTAACAGGGGCTACGAGCAGTACTTC.

The rearrangement links TRBV2 to TRBJ2-5; perhaps D is TRBD1 or TRBD2 (5 bases each). The CDR3 has 14 amino acids. Trimming removed 8 bases at V and 2 bases at J, with 15 bases between. CDR1 and CDR2 (germline): SNHLY, FYNNEI. The CDR3 sequence: CASRYPGRQETQYF. The CDR3 DNA reads as TGTGCCAGCCGGTACCCGGGACGGCAAGAGACCCAGTACTTC.

The chain has TRBV19 and TRBJ2-3; TRBD2 matches 15 bases. V shed 6 bases and J 2 bases; nucleotides not matched to a gene: 15. The CDR3 is 20 residues long. Germline loops: CDR1 LNHDA, CDR2 SQIVND (reference sequence). The CDR3 spells CASSITRTSGRAPTTDTQYF. The DNA of the CDR3 is TGTGCCAGTAGCATAACCCGGACTAGCGGGAGGGCCCCTACCACAGATACGCAGTATTTT.

The rearrangement links TRBV28 to TRBJ1-5, with TRBD1 matching over 7 bases. The CDR3 totals 16 residues. Germline V gives CDR1 MDHEN, CDR2 SYDVKM. The J segment lost 7 bases and the V segment lost 0 bases, leaving 9 bases of the junction unmatched. CDR3 in amino acids: CASSLWTGTSGQPQHF. The CDR3 region has the DNA TGTGCCAGCAGTTTATGGACAGGGACCTCCGGGCAGCCCCAGCATTTT.

V is TRBV19 and J is TRBJ2-1; 7 bases align to TRBD2. The CDR3 loop spans 14 amino acids. Germline CDR1 is LNHDA and CDR2 is SQIVND (reference sequence). J lost 7 bases, V lost 6 bases, and 9 bases had no gene match. The CDR3 bases are TGTGCCAGTAGGGAAGCGGGGTGGGCAAATGAGCAGTTCTTC. This gives the protein CASREAGWANEQFF.

This chain links TRBV27 with TRBJ2-7; 9 nucleotides match TRBD2. V was clipped by 7 bases and J by 4 bases; unmatched bases: 17. Germline values: CDR1 MNHEY, CDR2 SMNVEV (reference sequence). The CDR3 contains 17 residues. CDR3 sequence reads: CASTDFNVRSGRYEQYF. The CDR3 nucleotides are TGTGCCAGCACCGACTTCAATGTGCGAAGCGGGAGGTACGAGCAGTACTTC.

This chain joins TRBV15 and TRBJ2-7, with TRBD2 matching 10 bases. The V gene's germline CDR1 is LNHNV and CDR2 YYDKDF (reference sequence). V trimming: 4 bases; J trimming: 0 bases; junction bases outside the gene matches: 9. The CDR3 loop spans 17 amino acids. CDR3: CATSKIAGGRSSYEQYF. CDR3 sequence (DNA): TGTGCCACCAGCAAAATAGCGGGAGGAAGGAGCTCCTACGAGCAGTACTTC.

This chain uses TRBV10-2 with TRBJ1-1; D perhaps matches TRBD1 (5 bases). The V end was cut by 4 bases, the J end by 1 base, with 7 bases between. Germline loops: CDR1 WSHSY, CDR2 SAAADI. The CDR3 consists of 13 residues. This chain's CDR3 is CASSVQENTEAFF. CDR3 coding DNA: TGCGCCAGCAGTGTACAGGAGAACACTGAAGCTTTCTTT.

This clone turned up a few times. The rearrangement uses TRBV7-9 and TRBJ1-5; D unclear. The V gene's germline CDR1 is SEHNR and CDR2 FQNEAQ (reference sequence). Deletions cut 2 bases from V and 7 bases from J, with 18 bases between. This CDR3 comprises 16 residues. The CDR3 bases are TGTGCCAGCAGCTTATCTTCTCGGCTGGGCGAACAGCCCCAGCATTTT. This encodes CASSLSSRLGEQPQHF.

The chain employs TRBV5-1 and TRBJ2-7; the D call may be TRBD1 or TRBD2 (5 bases each). The CDR3 sequence is 13 residues long. Germline CDR1 SGHRS, CDR2 YFSETQ. Trimming removed 4 bases from V and 6 bases from J, with 14 bases in between. The CDR3 nucleotides are TGCGCCAGCAGCCGGCTTGCCGGGGCCGAGCAGTACTTC. Translation: CASSRLAGAEQYF.

The rearrangement links TRBV6-5 to TRBJ1-1; unclear D gene. Germline V gene data show CDR1 as MNHEY and CDR2 as SVGAGI. The CDR3 contains 15 residues. The V end was cut by 0 bases, the J end by 0 bases, with 8 bases between. CDR3 DNA: TGTGCCAGCAGTTACTCCGGGTTGGTGAACACTGAAGCTTTCTTT. Translation: CASSYSGLVNTEAFF.

The chain links TRBV11-2 to TRBJ2-7, with unresolved D. V was shortened by 4 bases and J by 4 bases, with 5 bases between the two germline ends. The length of the CDR3 is 11 residues. Looked up from germline, CDR1 is SGHAT and CDR2 is FQNNGV. CDR3 loop: CASSWDYEQYF. CDR3 nucleotides: TGTGCCAGCAGCTGGGATTACGAGCAGTACTTC.

The chain has TRBV5-6 and TRBJ1-5; D unclear. With 2 bases removed from V and 0 bases from J, the gap between germline ends came to 12 bases. The length of the CDR3 is 16 residues. The V gene's germline CDR1 is SGHDT and CDR2 YYEEEE. The CDR3 sequence is CASSFSGGPSNQPQHF. The CDR3 DNA is TGTGCCAGCAGCTTTTCGGGCGGCCCTAGCAATCAGCCCCAGCATTTT. Filled out from reference TRBV5-6 and TRBJ1-5, the complete variable domain reads DAGVTQSPTHLIKTRGQQVTLRCSPKSGHDTVSWYQQALGQGPQFIFQYYEEEERQRGNFPDRFSGHQFPNYSSELNVNALLLGDSALYLCASSFSGGPSNQPQHFGDGTRLSIL.